This T cell receptor (beta chain) derives from a study of blood T cell repertoires in COVID-19. Study details: PBMCs, B-cell-depleted T cells, or T cells were the source of the cDNA or gDNA that made up the material.

Some clones are missing from TCRdb's copy, which holds only in-frame ones; the method was immunoSEQ multiplex PCR. The data contain about 120,000 clones, around 81% of them seen just once; the ten biggest clones take up approximately 17%. The Seattle site enrolled patients during active infection and followed them longitudinally. Source material: peripheral blood. This TCR derives from a man under 40 with COVID-19, enrolled during active disease.

CDR3 DNA sequence: TGCAGCGTTCAACCCTGGGGAGAGAACACTGAAGCTTTCTTT. This gives the protein CSVQPWGENTEAFF. The chain has TRBV29-1 and TRBJ1-1; no clear D. The germline V and J ends were trimmed by 5 bases and 1 base, with 14 bases remaining between them. This CDR3 spans 14 amino acids. Germline-derived CDR1 and CDR2 are SQVTM and ANQGSEA. Filled out from reference TRBV29-1 and TRBJ1-1, the complete variable domain reads SAVISQKPSRDICQRGTSLTIQCQVDSQVTMMFWYRQQPGQSLTLIATANQGSEATYESGFVIDKFPISRPNLTFSTLTVSNMSPEDSSIYLCSVQPWGENTEAFFGQGTRLTVV.